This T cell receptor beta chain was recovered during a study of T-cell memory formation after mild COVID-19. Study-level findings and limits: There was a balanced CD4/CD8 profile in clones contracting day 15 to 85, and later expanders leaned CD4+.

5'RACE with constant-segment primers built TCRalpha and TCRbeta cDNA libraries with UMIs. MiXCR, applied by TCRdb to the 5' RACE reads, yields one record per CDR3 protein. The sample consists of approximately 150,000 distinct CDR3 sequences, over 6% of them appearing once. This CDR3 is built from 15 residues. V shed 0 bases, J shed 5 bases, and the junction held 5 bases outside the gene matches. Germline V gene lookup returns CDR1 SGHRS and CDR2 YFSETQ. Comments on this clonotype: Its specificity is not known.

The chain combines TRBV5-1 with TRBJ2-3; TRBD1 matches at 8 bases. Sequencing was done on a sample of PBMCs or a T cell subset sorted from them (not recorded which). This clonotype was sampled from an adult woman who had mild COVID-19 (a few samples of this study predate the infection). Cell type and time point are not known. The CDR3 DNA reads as TGCGCCAGCAGCTTGGAATCAGGGGGCATAGATACGCAGTATTTT. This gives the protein CASSLESGGIDTQYF.